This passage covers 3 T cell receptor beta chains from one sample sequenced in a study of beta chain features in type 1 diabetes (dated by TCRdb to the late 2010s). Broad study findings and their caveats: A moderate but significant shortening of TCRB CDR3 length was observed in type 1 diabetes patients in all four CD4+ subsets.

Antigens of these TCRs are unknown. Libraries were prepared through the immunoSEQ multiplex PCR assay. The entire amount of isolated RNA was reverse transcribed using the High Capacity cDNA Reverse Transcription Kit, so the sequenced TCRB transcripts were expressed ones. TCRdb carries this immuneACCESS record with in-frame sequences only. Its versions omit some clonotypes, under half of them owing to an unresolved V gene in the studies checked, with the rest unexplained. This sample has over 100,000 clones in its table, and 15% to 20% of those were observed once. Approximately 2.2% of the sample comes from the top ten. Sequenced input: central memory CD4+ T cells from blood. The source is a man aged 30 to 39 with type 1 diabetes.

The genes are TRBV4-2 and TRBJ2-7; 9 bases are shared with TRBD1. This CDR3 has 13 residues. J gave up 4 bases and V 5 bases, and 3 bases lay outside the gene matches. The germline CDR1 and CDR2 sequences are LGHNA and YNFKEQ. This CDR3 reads CASSRDRVYEQYF. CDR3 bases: TGTGCCAGCAGCAGGGACAGGGTATACGAGCAGTACTTC.

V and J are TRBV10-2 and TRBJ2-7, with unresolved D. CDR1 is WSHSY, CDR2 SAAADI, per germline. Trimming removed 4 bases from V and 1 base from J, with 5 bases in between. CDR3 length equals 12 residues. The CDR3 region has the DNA TGCGCCAGCAGTGGGCCATCCTACGAGCAGTACTTC. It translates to CASSGPSYEQYF.

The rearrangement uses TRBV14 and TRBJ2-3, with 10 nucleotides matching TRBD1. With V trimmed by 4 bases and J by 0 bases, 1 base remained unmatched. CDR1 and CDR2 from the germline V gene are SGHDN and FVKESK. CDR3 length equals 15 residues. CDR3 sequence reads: CASSRDRGSTDTQYF. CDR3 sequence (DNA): TGTGCCAGCAGCCGGGACAGGGGAAGCACAGATACGCAGTATTTT.